This section outlines one TCR beta chain sequence together with its context. Its antigen is currently unknown. The germline gene is not matched at one end of the junction; a read error may be the cause. Per the germline V gene, CDR1 is MDHEN and CDR2 is SYDVKM. CDR3 length: 16 amino acids. This specimen belongs to a study of T-cell reconstitution after alpha-beta-depleted transplantation in children. Study findings and constraints: The study traced high day-60 TCRbeta diversity in some patients to surviving recipient T cells and thymic progenitors.

As it was prepared, the TCRbeta library received unique molecular identifiers. TCRdb re-called the PCR reads with MiXCR, one entry per CDR3 protein. Of approximately 500,000 distinct CDR3 sequences in the sample, over 9.5% were seen once. The chain joins TRBV28 to TRBJ2-1; 7 bases are shared with TRBD2. The receptor's source is a child younger than 10 with inherited bone marrow failure, due to receive a stem cell transplant. The source was PBMCs, collected before TCRalphabeta/CD19-depleted stem cell transplant. The CDR3 is CPSSFEASGPYNEQFF. The CDR3 region has the DNA TGTCCCAGCAGTTTTGAGGCTAGCGGACCCTACAATGAGCAGTTCTTC.